A single T cell receptor (beta chain) is shown here with its context. This specimen comes from a study of blood T cell repertoires in COVID-19. As for the study in general: Italy, Spain and the United States were the sources of the convalescent and acute COVID-19 samples. T cells, B-cell-depleted T cells, or PBMCs provided the cDNA or gDNA that served as material.

In the authors' methods: Amplification of reference gene primers was used by the study to estimate nucleated cell counts. This table comes from immunoSEQ multiplex PCR, and its TCRdb copy is limited to in-frame clones, with some not included. V and J calls and clone size are as listed in that table; D and trimming were resolved from the DNA. The repertoire holds nearly 200,000 clones, with 84% as singletons. V gave up 4 bases and J gave up 5 bases, with 11 bases separating them. Germline assignment: CDR1 MDHEN and CDR2 SYDVKM. This CDR3 contains 14 residues. Sequenced input: peripheral blood. J is TRBJ1-4 and V is TRBV28; D ambiguous. This clonotype was obtained from a woman in her seventies with active or convalescent COVID-19. CDR3 sequence (DNA): TGTGCCAGCAGTTCCCTACCACCCAATGAAAAACTGTTTTTT. This encodes CASSSLPPNEKLFF.